The 2 T cell receptor beta chains below all came from one sample that was sequenced in a study of blood T cell repertoires in COVID-19. Data came from immunoSEQ multiplex PCR; TCRdb stores just in-frame clones and leaves some out. This table has roughly 350,000 clones, 75% to 90% appearing once. The sample comprised peripheral blood. These TCRs come from a woman aged 18-30 years with acute or convalescent COVID-19.

With regard to this clone: This same CDR3 is encoded by further DNA sequences in the sample. The gene calls are TRBV7-3 and TRBJ2-5, with 7 bases that match TRBD1. The CDR3 runs to 13 residues. Germline V gene sequence: CDR1 SGHTA, CDR2 FQGTGA. V was pared by 1 base and J by 4 bases, with 0 bases of the junction left unmatched. CDR3 DNA sequence: TGTGCCAGCAGCTTAAACAGGGGAGAGACCCAGTACTTC. Translated, it gives CASSLNRGETQYF. Full variable domain (missing parts from reference TRBV7-3 and TRBJ2-5): GAGVSQTPSNKVTEKGKYVELRCDPISGHTALYWYRQSLGQGPEFLIYFQGTGAADDSGLPNDRFFAVRPEGSVSTLKIQRTERGDSAVYLCASSLNRGETQYFGPGTRLLVL.

The V gene is TRBV7-2, the J gene TRBJ1-6; D perhaps matches TRBD1 (5 bases). The CDR3 runs to 13 residues. With 5 bases removed from V and 7 bases from J, the gap between germline ends came to 9 bases. The germline V gene encodes CDR1 SGHTA and CDR2 FQGNSA. The CDR3 protein is CASSPDTNSPLHF. As DNA, the CDR3 is TGTGCCAGCAGCCCGGACACCAATTCACCCCTCCACTTT.